This entry lists 13 T cell receptor beta chains sequenced from one sample in a study of read filtering for tumor transcriptome and immune sequencing. From about 0.4 ug of RNA, a library with molecular barcoded alpha/delta and beta/gamma adaptors was made. TCRdb called the reads again in MiXCR, with one record for every CDR3 protein. The profile shows roughly 46,000 distinct CDR3 sequences, less than 15% of them singletons. Sequenced input: a population of CD138-negative cells sorted from bone marrow. Receptor source: a donor aged 40 or older with multiple myeloma.

This clonotype was counted many times. The J gene is TRBJ2-1, the V gene TRBV11-3; a weak D match, TRBD1 (5 bases). Trimming shortened V by 4 bases and J by 5 bases, and 21 bases separated the two germline ends. The CDR3 loop spans 17 amino acids. The germline V gene has CDR1 SGHNT and CDR2 YENEEA. CDR3 protein: CASSSPFGQGINNEQFF. Written as DNA, the CDR3 is TGTGCCAGCAGCTCCCCATTCGGGCAGGGAATTAACAATGAGCAGTTCTTC.

This clonotype was recorded at least ten times. The chain couples TRBV7-2 to TRBJ2-7; perhaps TRBD2 as D (5 bases). Deletions cut 1 base from V and 0 bases from J, with 7 bases between. CDR1 is SGHTA and CDR2 is FQGNSA in the germline V gene. This CDR3 contains 14 residues. In nucleotides, the CDR3 is TGTGCCAGCAGCTTAGATGGGAGCTCCTACGAGCAGTACTTC. Its translation: CASSLDGSSYEQYF.

This clonotype was observed at least ten times. This sequence joins TRBV7-2 and TRBJ2-5, with a weak D call TRBD2 (6 bases). The germline V gene has CDR1 SGHTA and CDR2 FQGNSA. V was cut by 0 bases and J by 12 bases, with 14 bases left in between. The CDR3 has 13 amino acids. The CDR3 spells CASSLAKGREKYF. CDR3 DNA: TGTGCCAGCAGCTTAGCCAAAGGACGGGAGAAGTACTTC. Filled out from reference TRBV7-2 and TRBJ2-5, the complete variable domain reads GAGVSQSPSNKVTEKGKDVELRCDPISGHTALYWYRQSLGQGLEFLIYFQGNSAPDKSGLPSDRFSAERTGGSVSTLTIQRTQQEDSAVYLCASSLAKGREKYFGPGTRLLVL.

This clonotype was recorded many times. The chain recombines TRBV11-2 with TRBJ2-7; 10 bases are shared with TRBD2. The germline V gene encodes CDR1 SGHAT and CDR2 FQNNGV. This CDR3 comprises 15 residues. The ends lost 1 base at V and 4 bases at J; junction bases unmatched: 4. The CDR3 reads CASSLVLAGVYEQYF. CDR3 sequence (DNA): TGTGCCAGCAGCTTAGTCCTAGCGGGAGTATACGAGCAGTACTTC.

This clonotype was seen ten or more times. V and J are TRBV18 and TRBJ2-3; either TRBD1 or TRBD2 may fit D (5 bases each). Germline assignment: CDR1 KGHSH and CDR2 LQKENI. This CDR3 region has 11 residues. V was pared by 8 bases and J by 6 bases, with 9 bases between. CDR3 sequence: CASREGDTQYF. The CDR3 DNA follows: TGTGCCAGCCGCGAGGGGGATACGCAGTATTTT.

This clonotype was found many times. This chain links TRBV5-1 with TRBJ2-1; D not certain. Germline lookup yields CDR1 SGHRS and CDR2 YFSETQ. V was trimmed by 3 bases and J by 0 bases, leaving 10 bases between them. The CDR3 runs to 15 residues. The CDR3, as DNA: TGCGCCAGCAGCTCGAACCCACGCTCCTACAATGAGCAGTTCTTC. Translation: CASSSNPRSYNEQFF.

Concerning this clonotype: The conserved closing phenylalanine or tryptophan is absent in this CDR3, likely reflecting a read error. V and J are TRBV11-3 and TRBJ2-5; the match to TRBD2 covers 8 bases. The CDR3 sequence is 15 residues long. V was clipped by 3 bases and J by 7 bases; unmatched bases: 10. CDR1 SGHNT and CDR2 YENEEA come from the germline V gene. CDR3 coding DNA: TGTGCCAGCAGCTTTAGTGGCGGGGGGAGTAGGACCCAGTACTCC. This translates into CASSFSGGGSRTQYS.

This clonotype has a count of ten or more. V and J are TRBV28 and TRBJ2-2, with TRBD2 matching 7 bases. Trimming took 3 bases from V and 7 from J; bases not matched to a gene: 5. The CDR3 length is 14 residues. The germline gives CDR1 MDHEN, CDR2 SYDVKM. CDR3 nucleotides: TGTGCCAGCAGTTTGGGAGGGAGCGGCGGGGAGCTGTTTTTT. This codes for CASSLGGSGGELFF.

J is TRBJ2-7 and V is TRBV28; unclear D gene. Trimming stripped 6 bases from V and 2 bases from J, with 14 bases between. CDR1 and CDR2 (germline): MDHEN, SYDVKM. The CDR3 length is 14 residues. The CDR3 loop is CASSPSTPTYEQYF. CDR3 DNA sequence: TGTGCCAGCAGCCCATCGACACCTACCTACGAGCAGTACTTC.

This clonotype was seen repeatedly, ten times or more. The V and J genes are TRBV29-1 and TRBJ2-3, with D unclear. V shed 6 bases and J shed 0 bases, with 16 bases lying between them. The CDR3 has 15 residues. Germline CDR1 and CDR2: SQVTM and ANQGSEA. The CDR3 protein is CSVDTGLTSTDTQYF. The CDR3 nucleotides read TGCAGCGTAGATACTGGGTTGACTAGCACAGATACGCAGTATTTT.

This clonotype occurred many times. J is TRBJ2-3 and V is TRBV6-5; TRBD1 agrees at 8 bases. Unmatched junction bases numbered 13, after V lost 5 bases and J lost 6 bases. Germline loops: CDR1 MNHEY, CDR2 SVGAGI. This CDR3 is built from 16 residues. CDR3 loop: CASSSPSDRALDTQYF. The DNA of the CDR3 is TGTGCCAGCAGTAGCCCTTCGGACAGGGCCCTGGATACGCAGTATTTT.

In its sample, this clonotype was seen many times. The CDR3, as DNA: TGTGCCAGCAGTCCCCGGACAGGGGTTGAACAGCCCCAGCATTTT. Amino acid sequence: CASSPRTGVEQPQHF. This sequence joins TRBV28 and TRBJ1-5; 9 positions agree with TRBD1. CDR1 and CDR2 from the germline V gene are MDHEN and SYDVKM. This CDR3 comprises 15 residues. V was clipped by 5 bases and J by 7 bases; unmatched bases: 9.

This clonotype showed up just a few times. A read error may explain this, as a much larger clone is one base away. It is likely a read error, because the conserved phenylalanine at the end of the CDR3 is missing. The chain has TRBV27 and TRBJ2-3; 7 bases agree with TRBD1. This CDR3 is 14 amino acids long. CDR1 is MNHEY and CDR2 is SMNVEV in the germline V gene (reference sequence). Losses at the gene ends were 5 bases for V and 3 bases for J; bases not matched to a gene: 5. CDR3 bases: TGTGCCAGCAGTGTAGGGGGCAGGACAGATACGCAGTATTCT. It encodes CASSVGGRTDTQYS.